Here is one T cell receptor (beta chain) with its context. The entry originates in a study of blood T cell repertoires in COVID-19. The overall study: Italy, Spain and the United States were the sources of the convalescent and acute COVID-19 samples.

Participants, about 18 to 90 years old, spanned around 25 US areas. Categorization into cohorts depended on clinical history that participants reported. Donors in Cohort 3 counted as recovered after two negative PCRs, clearance, or symptom resolution. Only in-frame clones appear in the TCRdb table, and some are missing; sequencing was by immunoSEQ multiplex PCR. Altogether about 250,000 clones are present, 70% to 90% being singletons, with the ten largest covering around 1.7%. The CDR3 covers 13 residues. Germline lookup yields CDR1 ENHRY and CDR2 SYGVKD. The ends lost 10 bases at V and 1 base at J; junction bases unmatched: 6.

This receptor was obtained from a middle-aged man who had recovered from COVID-19. The V gene is TRBV10-3, the J gene TRBJ1-2; 7 nucleotides agree with TRBD1. The sequenced sample was PBMCs or T cells enriched from blood (not recorded which). CDR3 nucleotide sequence: TGTGCCACCGAGACAGGGTTTAACTATGGCTACACCTTC. Translating gives CATETGFNYGYTF.